This TCR beta chain appears in the sequencing data of a study of T-cell memory formation after mild COVID-19. TCRdb redid the calling of the 5' RACE reads with MiXCR, one entry per CDR3 protein. The sample lists about 200,000 distinct CDR3 sequences; over 9.5% were seen once. CDR1 is SQVTM, CDR2 ANQGSEA, per germline. The CDR3 is made up of 13 amino acids. The junction had 5 bases not matched to a gene; V was cut back by 6 bases and J by 7 bases. This sequence originates from a man aged 18 to 30 who had mild COVID-19 (a few samples of this study predate the infection). Cell type and time point are not known. The sequencing sample was made of PBMCs or a T cell subset sorted from them (not recorded which). The chain joins TRBV29-1 to TRBJ1-6, with 8 bases aligning to TRBD1. CDR3 residues: CSVAGGPNSPLHF. The CDR3 DNA is TGCAGCGTCGCAGGGGGCCCCAATTCACCCCTCCACTTT.